This entry features one T cell receptor beta chain sequence. Its specific antigen is unknown. No base-level quality is on record; no much larger clone is a single base apart. This entry comes from a study of T cell responses to AZD1222 COVID-19 vaccine (dated by TCRdb to 2020 to 2022). Concerning the study at large: A total of just over 230 trial participants underwent TCR sequencing, of whom roughly 210 had received two doses of AZD1222 and approximately 26 had received two doses of the MenACWY control vaccine. Trial participants were enrolled into age subgroups of 18-55, 56-69 and 70-plus years, which contained approximately 150, 28 and 58 TCR-sequenced participants, respectively. The study at large found these results: CD4 TCRs associated with the vaccine covered the entire spike protein, and the dominant responses were in regions 160-218 and 743-854. Conclusions about previously exposed vaccinees are limited, since just six AZD1222 recipients were seropositive for SARS-CoV-2 at baseline. Epitopes outside the regions mutated in the B.1.351 and B.1.1.7 variants were reportedly recognized by nearly half of the unique spike-specific TCRs. After two AZD1222 doses, both the breadth and the depth of spike-specific TCRs were significantly higher than at day 0 and than in MenACWY recipients. Because no samples from the day 14 peak response were available, repertoires could be characterized only after the peak T cell response. In the small 56-69-year group, the increase in depth fell short of significance, most likely because of low power. Most participants were white British and females outnumbered males, and the authors suggested that clonal diversity may have been underestimated.

The label giving this sample's time point can be read as: baseline before first vaccination. The treatment or condition label of this sample denotes: meningococcal conjugate vaccine given as trial control. Vaccinee samples were obtained from the UK trials COV001 and COV002, which included a single-blind randomized controlled phase 2/3 trial of AZD1222 (ChAdOx1 nCoV-19) in healthy adults. For TCRbeta chain sequencing, PBMC samples were collected from trial participants at day 0 and at day 28 after the second dose. The CDR3 regions of human TCRbeta chains were subjected to immunosequencing. The published analysis was carried out like this. TCRs in the repertoires were compared against a reference library of SARS-CoV-2-specific TCRs that had been generated with the MIRA antigen-specificity platform. Breadth was defined as the fraction of unique TCRs that were SARS-CoV-2-associated. Depth was defined as the fraction of total T cells that were SARS-CoV-2-associated. Using the MIRA data, each spike-specific TCR was assigned both to the spike region to which the TCR was reactive and to a CD4 or CD8 class. Log10-transformed breadth and depth values were compared by one-way ANOVA with Sidak's multiple comparisons tests. Here the immuneACCESS table is served through TCRdb, limited to in-frame sequences with V and J called. Missing clones are a known gap in these copies; in checked studies unresolved V genes cover under half, and the rest lacks a known reason. V, J and clone size are those of that table, while D and trimming were read from the DNA. This sample holds some 130,000 clones; approximately 88% were observed only once. The top ten constitute around 20% of the sample.

Sample: peripheral blood, taken on day 0 of MenACWY control vaccination. The clonotype comes from an adult in good health.

The DNA sequence follows: TGTGCCAGCAGTTCCTCCGGGACTAGCGGACCAGAGCAGTTCTTC. Its product reads: CASSSSGTSGPEQFF. The sequence is built from TRBV28 and TRBJ2-1, with 11 bases aligning to TRBD2. In the germline V gene, CDR1 corresponds to MDHEN and CDR2 to SYDVKM. The CDR3 measures 15 amino acids from cysteine to phenylalanine. The sequence is cut down to CDR3 DNA, 45 bases in frame from base 1. Relative to germline, V is missing 4 bases and J is missing 10 bases, with 9 bases of the junction outside any gene match.